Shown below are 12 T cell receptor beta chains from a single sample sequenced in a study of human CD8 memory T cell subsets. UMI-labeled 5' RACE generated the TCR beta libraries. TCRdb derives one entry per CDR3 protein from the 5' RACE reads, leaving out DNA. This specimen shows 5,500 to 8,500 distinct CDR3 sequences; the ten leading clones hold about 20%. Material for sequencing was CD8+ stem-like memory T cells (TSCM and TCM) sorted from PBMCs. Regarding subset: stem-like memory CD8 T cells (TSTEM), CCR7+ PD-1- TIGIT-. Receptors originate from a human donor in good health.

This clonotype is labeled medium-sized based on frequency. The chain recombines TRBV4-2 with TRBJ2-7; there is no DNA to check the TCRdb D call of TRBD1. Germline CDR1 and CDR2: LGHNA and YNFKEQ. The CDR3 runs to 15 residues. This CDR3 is CASSQEPGASYEQYF.

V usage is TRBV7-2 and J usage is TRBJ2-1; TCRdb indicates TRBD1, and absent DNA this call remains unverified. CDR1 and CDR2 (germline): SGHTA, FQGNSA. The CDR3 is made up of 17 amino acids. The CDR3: CASSLEGVGLPSGEQFF.

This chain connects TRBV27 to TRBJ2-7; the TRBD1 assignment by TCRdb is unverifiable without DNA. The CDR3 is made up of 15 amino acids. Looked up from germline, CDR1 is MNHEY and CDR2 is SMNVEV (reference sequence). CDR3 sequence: CASSLSQGQRYEQYF.

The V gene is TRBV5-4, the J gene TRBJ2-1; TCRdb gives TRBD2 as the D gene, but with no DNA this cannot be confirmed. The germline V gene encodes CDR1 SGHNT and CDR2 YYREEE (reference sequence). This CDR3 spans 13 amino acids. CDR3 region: CASSSTSANEQFF.

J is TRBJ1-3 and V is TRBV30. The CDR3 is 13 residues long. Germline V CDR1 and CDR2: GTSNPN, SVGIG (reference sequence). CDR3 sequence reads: CAWNRQGGNTIYF.

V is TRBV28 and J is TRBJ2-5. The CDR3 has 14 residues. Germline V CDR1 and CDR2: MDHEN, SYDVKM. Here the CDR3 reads CASSTWTVQETQYF.

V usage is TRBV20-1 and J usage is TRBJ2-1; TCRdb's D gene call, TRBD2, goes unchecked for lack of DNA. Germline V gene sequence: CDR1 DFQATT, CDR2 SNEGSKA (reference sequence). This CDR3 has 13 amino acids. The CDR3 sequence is CSARTGEANEQFF.

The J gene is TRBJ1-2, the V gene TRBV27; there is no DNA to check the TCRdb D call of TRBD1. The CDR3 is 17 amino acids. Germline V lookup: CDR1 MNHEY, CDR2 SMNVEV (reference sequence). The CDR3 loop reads CASSPRATVPQTNGYTF.

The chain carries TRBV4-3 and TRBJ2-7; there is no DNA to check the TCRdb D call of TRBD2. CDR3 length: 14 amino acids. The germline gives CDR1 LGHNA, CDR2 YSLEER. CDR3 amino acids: CASSQNAAGYEQYF.

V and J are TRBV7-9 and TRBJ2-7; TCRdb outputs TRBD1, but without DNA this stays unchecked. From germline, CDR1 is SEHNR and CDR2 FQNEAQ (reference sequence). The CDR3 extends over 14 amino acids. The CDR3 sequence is CATGKGGGRDEQYF.

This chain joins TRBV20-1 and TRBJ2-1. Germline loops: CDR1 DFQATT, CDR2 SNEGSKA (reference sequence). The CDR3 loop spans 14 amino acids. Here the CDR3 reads CSAREESSYNEQFF.

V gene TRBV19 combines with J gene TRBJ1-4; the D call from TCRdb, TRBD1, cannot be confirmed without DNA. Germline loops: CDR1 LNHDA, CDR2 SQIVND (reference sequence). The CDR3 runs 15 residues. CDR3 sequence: CASSMGTATNEKLFF.